This T cell receptor (beta chain) originates from a study of T cell repertoires in cytomegalovirus infection. Study-wide context: CMV infection and matching HLA type were both indicated by public TCR beta signatures.

Regarding this clonotype: Its antigen is as yet unknown.

This CDR3 has 15 residues. Germline V gene lookup returns CDR1 LGHNA and CDR2 YSLEER. V shed 1 base and J shed 6 bases, with 12 bases lying between them. TCRdb fed the reads into MiXCR, producing one record per CDR3 protein. The data hold about 260,000 distinct CDR3 sequences, with roughly 9% observed a single time. Study results and limitations: The cumulative frequency of public TCR beta families distinguished individuals who carried CMV together with the relevant HLA. The response measured ex vivo was dominated by TCR beta clonotypes (HLA-C-restricted and CMV-specific).

The chain carries TRBV4-3 and TRBJ2-2, with D tentatively TRBD2 (7 bases). This clonotype was sampled from a human donor in good health (CMV status not recorded). Some clones in this sample may be carry-over from other donors' samples. The sequenced sample consisted of PBMCs. DNA for the CDR3: TGCGCCAGCAGCCAAGTGGGGGGGGCAGCCGGGGAGCTGTTTTTT. As protein: CASSQVGGAAGELFF.